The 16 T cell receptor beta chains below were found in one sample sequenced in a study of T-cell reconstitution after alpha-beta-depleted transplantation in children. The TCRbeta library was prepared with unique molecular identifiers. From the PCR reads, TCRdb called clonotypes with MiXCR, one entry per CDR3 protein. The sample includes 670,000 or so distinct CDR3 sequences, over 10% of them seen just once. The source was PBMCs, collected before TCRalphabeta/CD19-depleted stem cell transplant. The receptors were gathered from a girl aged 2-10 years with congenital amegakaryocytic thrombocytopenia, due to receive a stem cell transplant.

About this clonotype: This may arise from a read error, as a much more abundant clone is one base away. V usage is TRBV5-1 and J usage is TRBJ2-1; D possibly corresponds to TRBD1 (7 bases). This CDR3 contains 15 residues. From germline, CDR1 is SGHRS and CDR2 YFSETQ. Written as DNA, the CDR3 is TGCGCCAGCAGCGGCGGGACAGACTCCTACAATAAGCAGTTCTTC. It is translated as CASSGGTDSYNKQFF.

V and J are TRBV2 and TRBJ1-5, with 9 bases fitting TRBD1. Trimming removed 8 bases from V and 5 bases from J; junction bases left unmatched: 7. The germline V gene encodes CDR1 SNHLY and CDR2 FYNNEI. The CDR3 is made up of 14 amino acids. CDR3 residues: CASGDRALDQPQHF. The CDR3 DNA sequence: TGTGCCAGCGGGGACAGGGCGCTCGATCAGCCCCAGCATTTT.

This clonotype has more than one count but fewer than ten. The CDR3 protein is CSVTTAIPSGANVLTF. The CDR3 coding sequence is TGCAGCGTCACGACAGCTATACCCTCTGGGGCCAACGTCCTGACTTTC. This chain connects TRBV29-1 to TRBJ2-6; maybe TRBD1 (5 bases). The V end was cut by 6 bases, the J end by 0 bases, with 15 bases between. Germline CDR1 SQVTM, CDR2 ANQGSEA. This CDR3 region has 16 residues. The full variable domain, its missing parts supplied by reference TRBV29-1 and TRBJ2-6, is SAVISQKPSRDICQRGTSLTIQCQVDSQVTMMFWYRQQPGQSLTLIATANQGSEATYESGFVIDKFPISRPNLTFSTLTVSNMSPEDSSIYLCSVTTAIPSGANVLTFGAGSRLTVL.

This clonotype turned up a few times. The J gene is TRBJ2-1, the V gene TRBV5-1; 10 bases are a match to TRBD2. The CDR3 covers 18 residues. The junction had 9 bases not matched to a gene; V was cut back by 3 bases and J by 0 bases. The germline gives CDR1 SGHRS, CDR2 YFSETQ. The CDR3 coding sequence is TGCGCCAGCAGCTGGGGTCTGGCTAGCGGGAGCTCCTACAATGAGCAGTTCTTC. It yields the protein CASSWGLASGSSYNEQFF.

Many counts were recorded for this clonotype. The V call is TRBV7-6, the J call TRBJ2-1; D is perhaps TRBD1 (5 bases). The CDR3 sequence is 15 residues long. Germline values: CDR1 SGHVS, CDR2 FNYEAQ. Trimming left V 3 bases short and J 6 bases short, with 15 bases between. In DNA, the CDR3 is TGTGCCAGCAGCTTTTCGGACACGGTATTCAATGAGCAGTTCTTC. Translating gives CASSFSDTVFNEQFF. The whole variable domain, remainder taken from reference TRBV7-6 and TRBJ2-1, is GAGVSQSPRYKVTKRGQDVALRCDPISGHVSLYWYRQALGQGPEFLTYFNYEAQQDKSGLPNDRFSAERPEGSISTLTIQRTEQRDSAMYRCASSFSDTVFNEQFFGPGTRLTVL.

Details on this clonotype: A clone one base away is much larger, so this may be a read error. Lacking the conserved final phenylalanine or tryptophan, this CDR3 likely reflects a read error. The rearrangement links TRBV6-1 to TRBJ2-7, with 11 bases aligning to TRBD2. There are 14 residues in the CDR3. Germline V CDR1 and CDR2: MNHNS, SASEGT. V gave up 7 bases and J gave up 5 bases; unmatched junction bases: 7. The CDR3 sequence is CASNLAGGYDEQYL. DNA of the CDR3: TGTGCCAGCAATCTAGCGGGAGGTTATGACGAGCAGTACTTG.

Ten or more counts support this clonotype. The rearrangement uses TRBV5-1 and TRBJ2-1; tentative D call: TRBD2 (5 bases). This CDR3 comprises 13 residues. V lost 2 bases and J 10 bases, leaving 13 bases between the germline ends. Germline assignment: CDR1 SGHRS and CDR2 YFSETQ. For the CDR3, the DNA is TGCGCCAGCAGCTTCTCGGCTGGAGGAGAGCAGTTCTTC. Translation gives CASSFSAGGEQFF.

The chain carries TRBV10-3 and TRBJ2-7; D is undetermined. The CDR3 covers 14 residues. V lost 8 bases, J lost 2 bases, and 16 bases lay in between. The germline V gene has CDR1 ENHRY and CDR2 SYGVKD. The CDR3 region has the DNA TGTGCCATCGACCCGCCCCAAGGTACCTACGAGCAGTACTTC. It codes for CAIDPPQGTYEQYF.

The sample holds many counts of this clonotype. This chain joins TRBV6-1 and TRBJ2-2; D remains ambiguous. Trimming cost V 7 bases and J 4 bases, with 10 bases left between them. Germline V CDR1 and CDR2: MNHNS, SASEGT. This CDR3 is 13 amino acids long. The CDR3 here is CASNNVGTGELFF. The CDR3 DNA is TGTGCCAGCAATAACGTGGGCACCGGGGAGCTGTTTTTT.

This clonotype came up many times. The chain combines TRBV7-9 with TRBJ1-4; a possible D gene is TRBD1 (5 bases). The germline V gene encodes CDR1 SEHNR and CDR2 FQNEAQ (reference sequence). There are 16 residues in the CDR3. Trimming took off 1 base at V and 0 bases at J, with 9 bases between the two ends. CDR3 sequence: CASSLGIRATNEKLFF. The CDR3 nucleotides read TGTGCCAGCAGCTTAGGGATCAGGGCAACTAATGAAAAACTGTTTTTT.

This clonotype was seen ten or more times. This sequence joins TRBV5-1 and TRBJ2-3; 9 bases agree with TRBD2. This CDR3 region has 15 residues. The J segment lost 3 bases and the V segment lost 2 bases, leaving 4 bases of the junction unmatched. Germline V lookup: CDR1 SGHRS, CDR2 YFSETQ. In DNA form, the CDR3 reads TGCGCCAGCAGCTTTGCGGGAGGGCCAACAGATACGCAGTATTTT. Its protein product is CASSFAGGPTDTQYF.

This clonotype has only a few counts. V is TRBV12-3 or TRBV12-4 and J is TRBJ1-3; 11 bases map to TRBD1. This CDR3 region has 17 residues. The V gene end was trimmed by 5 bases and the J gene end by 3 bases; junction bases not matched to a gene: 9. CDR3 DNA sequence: TGTGCCAGCAGTCTACGGGGACAGGGGGTTATTGGAAACACCATATATTTT. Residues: CASSLRGQGVIGNTIYF.

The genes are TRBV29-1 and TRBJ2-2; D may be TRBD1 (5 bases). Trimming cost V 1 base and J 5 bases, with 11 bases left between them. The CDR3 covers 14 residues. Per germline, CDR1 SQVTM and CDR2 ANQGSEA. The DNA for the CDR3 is TGCAGCGTTGAAGCTGGGGCTAGAACCGGGGAGCTGTTTTTT. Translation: CSVEAGARTGELFF.

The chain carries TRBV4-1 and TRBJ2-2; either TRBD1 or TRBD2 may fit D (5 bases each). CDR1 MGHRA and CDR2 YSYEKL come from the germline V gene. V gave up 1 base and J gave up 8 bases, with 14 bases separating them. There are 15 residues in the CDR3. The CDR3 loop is CASSQVGTPVGELFF. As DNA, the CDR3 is TGCGCCAGCAGCCAAGTAGGGACCCCCGTGGGGGAGCTGTTTTTT.

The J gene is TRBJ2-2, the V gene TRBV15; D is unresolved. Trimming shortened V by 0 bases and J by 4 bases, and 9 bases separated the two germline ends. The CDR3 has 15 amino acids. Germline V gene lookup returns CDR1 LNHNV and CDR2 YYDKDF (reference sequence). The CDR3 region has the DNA TGTGCCACCAGCAGAGATCTCTTTATCACCGGGGAGCTGTTTTTT. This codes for CATSRDLFITGELFF. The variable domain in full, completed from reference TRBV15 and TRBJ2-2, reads DAMVIQNPRYQVTQFGKPVTLSCSQTLNHNVMYWYQQKSSQAPKLLFHYYDKDFNNEADTPDNFQSRRPNTSFCFLDIRSPGLGDTAMYLCATSRDLFITGELFFGEGSRLTVL.

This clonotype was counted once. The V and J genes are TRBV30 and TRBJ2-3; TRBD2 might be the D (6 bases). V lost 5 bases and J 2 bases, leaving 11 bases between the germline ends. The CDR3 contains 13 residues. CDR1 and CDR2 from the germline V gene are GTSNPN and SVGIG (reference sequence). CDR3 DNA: TGTGCCTGGGGGGGGAGTAACACAGATACGCAGTATTTT. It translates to CAWGGSNTDTQYF.